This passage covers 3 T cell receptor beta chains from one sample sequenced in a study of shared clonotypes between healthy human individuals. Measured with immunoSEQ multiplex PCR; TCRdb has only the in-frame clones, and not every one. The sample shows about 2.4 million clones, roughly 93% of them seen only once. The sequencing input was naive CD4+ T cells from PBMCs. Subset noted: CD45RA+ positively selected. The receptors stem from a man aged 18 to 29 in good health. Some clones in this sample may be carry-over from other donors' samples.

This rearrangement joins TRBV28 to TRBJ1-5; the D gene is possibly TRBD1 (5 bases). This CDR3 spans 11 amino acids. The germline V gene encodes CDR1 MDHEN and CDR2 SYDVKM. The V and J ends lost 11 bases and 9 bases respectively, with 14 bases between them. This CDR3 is CALGPRGPQHF. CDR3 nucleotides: TGTGCCTTAGGGCCGAGGGGGCCCCAGCATTTT.

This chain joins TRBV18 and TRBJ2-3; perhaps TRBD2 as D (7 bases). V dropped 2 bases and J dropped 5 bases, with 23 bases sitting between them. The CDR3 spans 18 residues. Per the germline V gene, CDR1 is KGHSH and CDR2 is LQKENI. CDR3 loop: CASSPRLAEIGGGDTQYF. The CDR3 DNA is TGTGCCAGCTCACCAAGGCTAGCGGAGATTGGGGGCGGAGATACGCAGTATTTT.

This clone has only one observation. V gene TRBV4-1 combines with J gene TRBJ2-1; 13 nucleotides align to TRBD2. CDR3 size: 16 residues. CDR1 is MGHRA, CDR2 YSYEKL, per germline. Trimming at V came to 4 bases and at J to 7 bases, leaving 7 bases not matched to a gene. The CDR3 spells CASSLARLAGGNEQFF. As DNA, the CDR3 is TGCGCCAGCAGCCTTGCCCGACTAGCGGGGGGAAATGAGCAGTTCTTC.